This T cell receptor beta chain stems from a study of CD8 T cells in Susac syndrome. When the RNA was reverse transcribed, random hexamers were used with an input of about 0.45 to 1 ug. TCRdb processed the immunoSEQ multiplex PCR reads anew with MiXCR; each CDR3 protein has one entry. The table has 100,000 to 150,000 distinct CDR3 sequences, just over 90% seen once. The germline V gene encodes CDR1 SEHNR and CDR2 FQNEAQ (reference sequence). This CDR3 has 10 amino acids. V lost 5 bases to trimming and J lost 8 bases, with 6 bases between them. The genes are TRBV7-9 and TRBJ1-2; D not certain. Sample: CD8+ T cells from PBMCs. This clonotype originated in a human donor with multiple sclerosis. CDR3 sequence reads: CASSPSGYTF. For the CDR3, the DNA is TGTGCCAGCAGCCCGTCGGGCTACACCTTC.